This is a list of T cell receptor beta chains from one sample in a study of blood T cell repertoires in COVID-19. This table comes from immunoSEQ multiplex PCR, and its TCRdb copy is limited to in-frame clones, with some not included. The table has under 250,000 clones, around 91% seen once; the top ten hold 4.5% to 5.5%. Sequenced sample: peripheral blood. The receptors were sampled from a woman aged 40 to 50 with acute or convalescent COVID-19. Each CDR3 is given without its conserved first and last residue. A D gene is named only where the DNA matches it firmly.

d_call: TRBD1; v_call: TRBV27; j_call: TRBJ2-2; cdr3_length: 13; cdr3_aa: ASSLFADRVGELF
d_call: NA; v_call: TRBV19; j_call: TRBJ1-2; cdr3_length: 11; cdr3_aa: ASSPDMGYGYT
d_call: TRBD2; v_call: TRBV24-1; j_call: TRBJ2-1; cdr3_length: 13; cdr3_aa: ATSAKGLAGHEQF
d_call: NA; v_call: TRBV7-9; j_call: TRBJ2-3; cdr3_length: 12; cdr3_aa: ASNRDGDSGTQY
d_call: NA; v_call: TRBV7-9; j_call: TRBJ2-2; cdr3_length: 14; cdr3_aa: ASSPKAGTITGELF
d_call: NA; v_call: TRBV2; j_call: TRBJ1-1; cdr3_length: 11; cdr3_aa: ASSVRRETEAF
d_call: TRBD2; v_call: TRBV2; j_call: TRBJ2-2; cdr3_length: 14; cdr3_aa: ASKGLAGGGTGELF
d_call: NA; v_call: TRBV2; j_call: TRBJ1-2; cdr3_length: 11; cdr3_aa: ASSERGAVGYT
d_call: TRBD2; v_call: TRBV12-3/TRBV12-4; j_call: TRBJ2-1; cdr3_length: 9; cdr3_aa: ASSDGLAPF
d_call: NA; v_call: TRBV7-3; j_call: TRBJ2-3; cdr3_length: 10; cdr3_aa: ASSLGADTQY
d_call: TRBD2; v_call: TRBV7-6; j_call: TRBJ2-3; cdr3_length: 16; cdr3_aa: ASSLAAGAGGRTDTQY
d_call: NA; v_call: TRBV18; j_call: TRBJ1-1; cdr3_length: 13; cdr3_aa: ASSPLAGMNTEAF
d_call: NA; v_call: TRBV5-5; j_call: TRBJ1-1; cdr3_length: 10; cdr3_aa: ASSLGSGEAF
d_call: TRBD2; v_call: TRBV2; j_call: TRBJ2-3; cdr3_length: 13; cdr3_aa: ASSEGLAGADTQY
d_call: NA; v_call: TRBV2; j_call: TRBJ2-5; cdr3_length: 14; cdr3_aa: ASSEARGARQETQY
d_call: NA; v_call: TRBV29-1; j_call: TRBJ1-1; cdr3_length: 11; cdr3_aa: SVEPGVATEAF
d_call: TRBD1; v_call: TRBV5-1; j_call: TRBJ2-2; cdr3_length: 12; cdr3_aa: ASSWTGEIGELF
d_call: NA; v_call: TRBV3-1/TRBV3-2; j_call: TRBJ1-1; cdr3_length: 11; cdr3_aa: ASSPGTPSEAF
d_call: TRBD1; v_call: TRBV19; j_call: TRBJ1-5; cdr3_length: 14; cdr3_aa: ASSILPTGANQPQH
d_call: NA; v_call: TRBV7-9; j_call: TRBJ2-2; cdr3_length: 13; cdr3_aa: ASSLGDSYTGELF
d_call: TRBD1; v_call: TRBV19; j_call: TRBJ1-5; cdr3_length: 14; cdr3_aa: ASSMNAGGSNQPQH
d_call: NA; v_call: TRBV5-6; j_call: TRBJ2-4; cdr3_length: 10; cdr3_aa: ASSLLEEDQY
d_call: TRBD1; v_call: TRBV15; j_call: TRBJ1-2; cdr3_length: 11; cdr3_aa: ATKRDRAGGYT
d_call: TRBD1; v_call: TRBV7-2; j_call: TRBJ2-5; cdr3_length: 10; cdr3_aa: ASRPGGETQY
d_call: NA; v_call: TRBV5-1; j_call: TRBJ1-5; cdr3_length: 12; cdr3_aa: ASSLRQGEGPQH
d_call: NA; v_call: TRBV7-3; j_call: TRBJ1-2; cdr3_length: 11; cdr3_aa: ASSPGQNNGYT
d_call: NA; v_call: TRBV6-4; j_call: TRBJ2-2; cdr3_length: 15; cdr3_aa: ASSDRELGAVSGELF
d_call: NA; v_call: TRBV21-1; j_call: TRBJ1-5; cdr3_length: 8; cdr3_aa: VGGAQPQH
d_call: TRBD1; v_call: TRBV7-9; j_call: TRBJ1-4; cdr3_length: 14; cdr3_aa: ATGTGALGTNEKLF
d_call: TRBD2; v_call: TRBV9; j_call: TRBJ2-3; cdr3_length: 14; cdr3_aa: ASSVGNSGGRDTQY
d_call: NA; v_call: TRBV19; j_call: TRBJ1-2; cdr3_length: 13; cdr3_aa: ASSPRTTWAYGYT
d_call: NA; v_call: TRBV19; j_call: TRBJ1-5; cdr3_length: 14; cdr3_aa: ASSMPRWGGGQPQH
d_call: NA; v_call: TRBV27; j_call: TRBJ2-1; cdr3_length: 12; cdr3_aa: ASSLRGFYNEQF
d_call: NA; v_call: TRBV12-3/TRBV12-4; j_call: TRBJ1-2; cdr3_length: 11; cdr3_aa: AYSGGANYGYT
d_call: TRBD2; v_call: TRBV5-4; j_call: TRBJ2-1; cdr3_length: 16; cdr3_aa: ASSLVGGLAGANNEQF
d_call: TRBD1; v_call: TRBV5-4; j_call: TRBJ1-4; cdr3_length: 13; cdr3_aa: ASSPGQGTNEKLF
d_call: NA; v_call: TRBV5-1; j_call: TRBJ1-2; cdr3_length: 14; cdr3_aa: ASSLGPIQGNYGYT
d_call: NA; v_call: TRBV19; j_call: TRBJ2-3; cdr3_length: 13; cdr3_aa: ASAFRGAYTDTQY
d_call: NA; v_call: TRBV6-4; j_call: TRBJ1-4; cdr3_length: 11; cdr3_aa: ASSDSPGEKLF